This T cell receptor beta chain comes out of a study of brain T cells in children with intractable seizures (dated by TCRdb to the early 2020s). About the study as a whole: A NanoString immunology panel was first used to screen resected brain tissue from 40 to 55 pediatric epilepsy surgery cases for immune gene transcripts. Of the 12 selected surgery cases, pre-surgery blood was also sequenced for eight, so four had brain tissue only. Overall study outcomes, separate from this receptor: Because sequencing depth was different between pre-surgery and post-surgery blood, clones absent from the pre-surgery sample may reflect undersampling. Viral specificity was inferred only from CDR3 sequence similarity, and patients' HCMV serostatus was unknown.

The time point tag for this specimen amounts to: blood from clinic visit 5 months post-surgery; TSC patient then seizure free. The surgery cases that showed the highest brain T cell transcript signatures were chosen for TCR beta chain sequencing of brain tissue, and of blood when it was available. Before surgery, patients had received at least one anti-epileptic drug. TCR-sequenced patients were children with drug-resistant epilepsy due to tuberous sclerosis complex, focal cortical dysplasia, Rasmussen encephalitis or hemimegalencephaly. The Monarch genomic DNA purification kit was used to extract bulk genomic DNA from unsorted brain tissue and from whole blood. From the germline V gene (reference sequence), CDR1 is SSHAT and CDR2 is FNYEAQ. Inclusive of the bounding cysteine and phenylalanine, the CDR3 is 18 residues long. The retained sequence is limited to the CDR3, 54 bases, with the frame set at the first base.

The immunoSEQ assay was used to generate TCR beta chain sequences from genomic DNA. In the original analysis: CDR3 sequences not starting with the conserved framework cysteine at position 104 were manually removed. To get clonality, the normalized Shannon's Diversity Index was subtracted from one, giving values from 0 (maximal diversity) to 1 (oligoclonal). To check whether a given CDR3 had different frequencies in two samples, for example brain versus blood, chi-squared comparison-of-proportions tests were used. Public clonotypes were identified through searches of immuneACCESS, and similarity to known antiviral clonotypes was evaluated with the VDJdb browser. TCRdb stores this immuneACCESS table with in-frame sequences only. Part of the clones is absent; in the studies checked, under half of the shortfall reflects unresolved V genes, and no reason is known for the rest. The V and J calls and the clone size are those of that table, but D and trimming were determined from the DNA. The sample data list around 340,000 clones, and nearly 95% of these were observed just once. Clones ranked in the top ten supply around 6% of the sample.

Turning to this clone: Its antigen remains undetermined. A junction boundary mismatches the germline segment, possibly from a read error.

This sequence uses TRBV7-7 and TRBJ2-6, with no confident D gene call. This clonotype was obtained from a boy under two years old with tuberous sclerosis and intractable seizures. The sequenced sample was peripheral blood, obtained approximately 5 months after surgery. The CDR3: CASSFQNMGGSGANVLTF. The nucleotide sequence is given as TGTGCTAGCAGCTTTCAAAATATGGGTGGCTCTGGGGCCAACGTCCTGACTTTC. Extended through the reference TRBV7-7 and TRBJ2-6 proteins, this CDR3 yields the full variable domain: GAGVSQSPRYKVTKRGQDVTLRCDPISSHATLYWYQQALGQGPEFLTYFNYEAQPDKSGLPSDRFSAERPEGSISTLTIQRTEQRDSAMYRCASSFQNMGGSGANVLTFGAGSRLTVL.